Listed below are T cell receptor beta chains from one sample, sequenced in a study of shared clonotypes between healthy human individuals. Profiled with immunoSEQ multiplex PCR; TCRdb holds only in-frame clones, not every one. The profile shows fewer than 650,000 clones, over 60% of them singletons. The material sequenced was PBMCs. These receptors all stem from a woman between 40 and 50 years old in good health. Some clones in this sample may be carry-over from other donors' samples. CDR3s include the opening cysteine and the closing phenylalanine or tryptophan.

V gene: TRBV5-1
CDR3 protein: CASSWGSQETQYF

V gene: TRBV7-6
CDR3 protein: CASSRLVAGQETQYF

V gene: TRBV7-6
CDR3 protein: CASSPGGGQSSAYTF

V gene: TRBV30
CDR3 protein: CAWSVPQGNQPQHF

V gene: TRBV28
CDR3 protein: CASSLFEGRTEAFF

V gene: TRBV7-6
CDR3 protein: CASSVTIAGGDNEQFF

V gene: TRBV15
CDR3 protein: CATSRDRLANEQFF

V gene: TRBV19
CDR3 protein: CASSPGVNYNEQFF

V gene: TRBV12-5
CDR3 protein: CASGTTGTGGNEQFF

V gene: TRBV7-3
CDR3 protein: CASSPLPGTSGLNEQFF

V gene: TRBV7-5
CDR3 protein: CARSLGPFYGYTF

V gene: TRBV12-5
CDR3 protein: CASGLVQGTLNTEAFF

V gene: TRBV4-3
CDR3 protein: CASSQDHGRTEAFF

V gene: TRBV19
CDR3 protein: CASSIGDQPQHF

V gene: TRBV29-1
CDR3 protein: CSVESSVVGTEAFF

V gene: TRBV28
CDR3 protein: CASSLGGGRGYEQYF

V gene: TRBV2
CDR3 protein: CASSSLASNTGELFF

V gene: TRBV7-2
CDR3 protein: CASSPRANYGYTF

V gene: TRBV29-1
CDR3 protein: CSGKGLQETQYF

V gene: TRBV7-3
CDR3 protein: CASSLGGRYGTDTQYF

V gene: TRBV6-1
CDR3 protein: CASSSRDKDTQYF

V gene: TRBV11-3
CDR3 protein: CASSLAYSGELFF

V gene: TRBV2
CDR3 protein: CASKGTLRTGELFF

V gene: TRBV15
CDR3 protein: CASSTGVNSYNEQFF

V gene: TRBV5-4
CDR3 protein: CASSYRTGDTGELFF

V gene: TRBV28
CDR3 protein: CASSSPPPTVADRRNQPQHF

V gene: TRBV6-1
CDR3 protein: CASISYPEDTEAFF

V gene: TRBV28
CDR3 protein: CASSFRGTLNTEAFF

V gene: TRBV28
CDR3 protein: CASSPARREGLDTQYF

V gene: TRBV10-3
CDR3 protein: CAISEGPTGASYNEQFF

V gene: TRBV12-2
CDR3 protein: CASRLVPRDSCSGANVLTF

V gene: TRBV5-1
CDR3 protein: CASSVRDRGDEQFF

V gene: TRBV7-2
CDR3 protein: CASSLISGANVLTF

V gene: TRBV4-1
CDR3 protein: CASSQGGQGFYYGYTF

V gene: TRBV28
CDR3 protein: CASSLWSPAGGEQFF

V gene: TRBV2
CDR3 protein: CATQGGSNGYTF

V gene: TRBV5-1
CDR3 protein: CASSWRQDGSNEQFF

V gene: TRBV1
CDR3 protein: CTSSQPLPPGQPSYEQYF

V gene: TRBV5-6
CDR3 protein: CASSLAGTGKPQHF

V gene: TRBV2
CDR3 protein: CASSEAGGSGQPQHF

V gene: TRBV20-1
CDR3 protein: CSANLWGEDF

V gene: TRBV2
CDR3 protein: CASRSRAPFYNEQFF

V gene: TRBV11-2
CDR3 protein: CASSLLGQPRGNEQFF

V gene: TRBV23-1
CDR3 protein: CASKGTGKGNQPQHF

V gene: TRBV18
CDR3 protein: CASSPSETGGIEQFF

V gene: TRBV5-4
CDR3 protein: CASSPGLADSYEQYF

V gene: TRBV25-1
CDR3 protein: CASSVHGGQNTEAFF

V gene: TRBV11-2
CDR3 protein: CASSFEGQGAGYTF

V gene: TRBV7-9
CDR3 protein: CASSFQGTGNTIYF

V gene: TRBV5-5
CDR3 protein: CASSPGWGGSYEQYF

V gene: TRBV21-1
CDR3 protein: CASSMGTGDFFEQFF

V gene: TRBV5-1
CDR3 protein: CASSLGPIAGLIYEQYF

V gene: TRBV6-5
CDR3 protein: CASSYFRGGGTDTQYF

V gene: TRBV7-3
CDR3 protein: CASSPKIRQHSYEQYF

V gene: TRBV19
CDR3 protein: CASSIDGQGFQPQHF

V gene: TRBV2
CDR3 protein: CATPTEREGTDTQYF

V gene: TRBV7-2
CDR3 protein: CASSSHIYQPQHF

V gene: TRBV18
CDR3 protein: CASSLTSDSNEQFF

V gene: TRBV5-4
CDR3 protein: CASSINRDGQETQYF

V gene: TRBV7-9
CDR3 protein: CASSSQDQPQHF